The present T cell receptor (beta chain) was sequenced within a study of T cells in tumors after PD-1 blockade. Study context: Each patient got pembrolizumab 200 mg every 3 weeks or cemiplimab 350 mg every 2 weeks. Blood samples averaged 113,528 templates (range about 22,000-260,000) and 36,536 unique clonotypes.

TCRdb's table, derived via immunoSEQ multiplex PCR, lists solely in-frame clones and lacks some. The sample records 20,000 to 25,000 clones, about three quarters being singletons. Germline lookup yields CDR1 GTSNPN and CDR2 SVGIG (reference sequence). Trimming cost V 5 bases and J 7 bases; bases outside gene matches: 8. The CDR3 consists of 14 residues. The sequence was obtained from a human donor with basal cell carcinoma. This material consisted of PBMCs, taken before anti-PD-1 treatment. This sequence joins TRBV30 and TRBJ2-3, with 11 bases aligning to TRBD2. CDR3 loop: CAWRLAGRLYTQYF. CDR3 nucleotides: TGTGCCTGGCGACTAGCGGGACGACTTTATACGCAGTATTTT. The variable domain in full, completed from reference TRBV30 and TRBJ2-3, reads SQTIHQWPATLVQPVGSPLSLECTVEGTSNPNLYWYRQAAGRGLQLLFYSVGIGQISSEVPQNLSASRPQDRQFILSSKKLLLSDSGFYLCAWRLAGRLYTQYFGPGTRLTVL.